Listed below are T cell receptor beta chains from one sample, sequenced in a study of PD-L1 blockade in urothelial cancer. Repertoires were generated with immunoSEQ multiplex PCR, while TCRdb's copy carries only in-frame clones and drops some. This table has about 52,000 clones, about 75% appearing once. Sequencing was performed on PBMCs, taken around atezolizumab (anti-PD-L1) treatment. The source is a man between 65 and 79 years old with urothelial cancer. The CDR3 runs from the conserved cysteine through the conserved F or W. A D gene is named only where the DNA matches it firmly. For some rows the clone size is stated as once, few or many, or as a class when expanded; others skip it.

j_call clone_size v_call d_call cdr3_aa cdr3_nt
TRBJ2-7 once TRBV7-2 TRBD2 CASSTGLAGAEQYF TGTGCCAGCAGCACGGGGCTAGCGGGAGCCGAGCAGTACTTC
TRBJ2-7 once TRBV14 . CASSHPQETSYEQYF TGTGCCAGCAGCCATCCCCAGGAGACTAGTTACGAGCAGTACTTC
TRBJ2-5 . TRBV18 . CASSPGVGETQYF TGTGCCAGCTCACCGGGCGTTGGGGAGACCCAGTACTTC
TRBJ2-5 once TRBV10-3 TRBD1 CAIRDTGDQETQYF TGTGCCATCAGGGATACAGGGGACCAAGAGACCCAGTACTTC
TRBJ1-1 . TRBV4-3 . CASSQGRNTEAFF TGCGCCAGCAGCCAGGGCAGGAACACTGAAGCTTTCTTT
TRBJ2-3 . TRBV11-3 TRBD2 CASSLRDYTDTQYF TGTGCCAGCAGCCTTCGGGACTACACAGATACGCAGTATTTT
TRBJ2-7 . TRBV11-3 TRBD2 CASSLGTSEIYEQYF TGTGCCAGCAGCTTAGGGACTAGCGAGATCTACGAGCAGTACTTC
TRBJ2-2 . TRBV7-2 TRBD1 CASSSNRQGLGELFF TGTGCCAGCAGCTCCAACCGACAGGGGCTCGGGGAGCTGTTTTTT
TRBJ2-7 . TRBV7-2 TRBD1 CASSYRGYSYEQYF TGTGCCAGCAGCTACAGGGGGTACTCCTACGAGCAGTACTTC
TRBJ2-3 . TRBV15 . CATSRDGDSNTQYF TGTGCCACCAGCAGAGATGGGGACTCAAATACGCAGTATTTT
TRBJ1-2 . TRBV6-5 . CASSPDSSRGYTF TGTGCCAGCAGTCCGGACAGTTCGCGGGGCTACACCTTC
TRBJ2-1 once TRBV4-3 TRBD2 CASSHAGTSGGNEQFF TGCGCCAGCAGCCACGCCGGGACTAGCGGGGGAAATGAGCAGTTCTTC
TRBJ1-6 once TRBV5-4 TRBD1 CASSSTGGIDSPLHF TGTGCCAGCAGCTCGACAGGGGGCATCGATTCACCCCTCCACTTT
TRBJ2-2 . TRBV6-4 . CASSAATGNTGELFF TGTGCCAGCAGTGCCGCGACAGGGAACACCGGGGAGCTGTTTTTT
TRBJ2-7 . TRBV7-6 TRBD1 CASSLNRGPTYEQYF TGTGCCAGCAGCTTAAACAGGGGGCCCACCTACGAGCAGTACTTC
TRBJ2-4 . TRBV7-2 . CASSLPGGNIQYF TGTGCCAGCAGCCTGCCAGGTGGCAACATTCAGTACTTC